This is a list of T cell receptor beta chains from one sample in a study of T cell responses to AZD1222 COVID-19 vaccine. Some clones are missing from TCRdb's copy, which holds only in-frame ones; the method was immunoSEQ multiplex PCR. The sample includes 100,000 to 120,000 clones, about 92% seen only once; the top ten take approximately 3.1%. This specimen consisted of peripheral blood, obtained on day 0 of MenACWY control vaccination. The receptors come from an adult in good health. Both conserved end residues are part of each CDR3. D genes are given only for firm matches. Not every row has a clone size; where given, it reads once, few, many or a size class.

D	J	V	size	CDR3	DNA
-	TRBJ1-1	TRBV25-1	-	CASSDPYTVNTEAFF	TGTGCCAGCAGTGACCCTTATACGGTGAACACTGAAGCTTTCTTT
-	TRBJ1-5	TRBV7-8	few	CASSLYGSNQPQHF	TGTGCCAGCAGCTTATACGGTAGCAATCAGCCCCAGCATTTT
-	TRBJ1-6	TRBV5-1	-	CASSRQADNSPLHF	TGCGCCAGCAGCCGACAGGCGGATAATTCACCCCTCCACTTT
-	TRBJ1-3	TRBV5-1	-	CASSVGGTYSGNTIYF	TGCGCCAGCAGCGTAGGTGGGACTTACTCTGGAAACACCATATATTTT
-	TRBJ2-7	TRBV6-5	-	CASSTPRGPSYEQYF	TGTGCCAGCAGTACCCCCCGGGGCCCCTCCTACGAGCAGTACTTC
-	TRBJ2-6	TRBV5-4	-	CASSPLDGANVLTF	TGTGCCAGCAGCCCCTTAGATGGGGCCAACGTCCTGACTTTC
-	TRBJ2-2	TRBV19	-	CASSAYSFTGELFF	TGTGCCAGTAGTGCTTACAGCTTCACCGGGGAGCTGTTTTTT
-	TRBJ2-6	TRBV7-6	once	CASSLGVVTSGANVLTF	TGTGCCAGCAGCTTAGGTGTGGTGACCTCTGGGGCCAACGTCCTGACTTTC
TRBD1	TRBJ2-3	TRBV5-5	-	CASSRTGTASTDTQYF	TGTGCCAGCAGCAGGACTGGGACAGCCAGCACAGATACGCAGTATTTT
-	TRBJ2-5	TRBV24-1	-	CATSAGTHPQETQYF	TGTGCCACCAGTGCAGGCACTCACCCCCAAGAGACCCAGTACTTC
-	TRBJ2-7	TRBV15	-	CATSTGSGEQYF	TGTGCCACCAGCACAGGGAGTGGCGAGCAGTACTTC
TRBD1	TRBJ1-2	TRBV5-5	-	CASSSQTGSSGYGYTF	TGTGCCAGCAGCTCCCAGACAGGGTCTAGTGGTTATGGCTACACCTTC
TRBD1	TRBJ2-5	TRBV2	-	CASTRTGGDQETQYF	TGTGCCAGCACACGGACAGGGGGGGATCAAGAGACCCAGTACTTC
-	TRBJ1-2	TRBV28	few	CASSLGGDRGYGYTF	TGTGCCAGCAGTTTAGGGGGGGATCGCGGCTATGGCTACACCTTC
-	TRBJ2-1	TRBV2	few	CASSVGEQFF	TGTGCCAGCAGTGTCGGTGAGCAGTTCTTC
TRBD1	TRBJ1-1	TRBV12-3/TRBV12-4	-	CASRQGTATEAFF	TGTGCCAGCAGACAAGGGACAGCGACTGAAGCTTTCTTT
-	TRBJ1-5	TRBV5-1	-	CASSPGAAINQPQHF	TGCGCCAGCAGCCCAGGGGCGGCAATCAATCAGCCCCAGCATTTT
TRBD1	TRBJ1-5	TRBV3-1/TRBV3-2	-	CASSRTGGYNQPQHF	TGTGCCAGCAGCCGGACAGGGGGCTACAATCAGCCCCAGCATTTT
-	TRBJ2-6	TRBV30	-	CAWSVQSGANVLTF	TGTGCCTGGAGTGTACAGTCTGGGGCCAACGTCCTGACTTTC
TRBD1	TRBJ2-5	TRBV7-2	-	CASSPLQGRETQYF	TGTGCCAGCAGCCCTCTACAGGGGCGAGAGACCCAGTACTTC
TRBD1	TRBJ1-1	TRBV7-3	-	CASSQQGGTEAFF	TGTGCCAGCAGTCAACAGGGGGGTACTGAAGCTTTCTTT
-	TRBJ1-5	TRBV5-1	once	CASSFSSNQPQHF	TGCGCCAGCAGCTTTAGTAGCAATCAGCCCCAGCATTTT